This TCR beta chain was sequenced in a study of response to subunit inactivated influenza vaccine. MiXCR was run by TCRdb on the RT-PCR reads, yielding one entry per CDR3 protein. Found here are hundreds of thousands of distinct CDR3 sequences, less than 10% of them singletons; the top ten hold approximately 13%. The sample holds a few counts of this clonotype. What it binds is unknown. Whole-study findings and limits: It was suggested by the authors that few new T cells are recruited by each seasonal influenza vaccination.

The material sequenced was PBMCs from blood, taken about 24 months after vaccination. This sequence originates from a man between 45 and 75 years old who received an inactivated influenza vaccine.

CDR3 amino acids: CASSQDLAGGINEQYF. The CDR3 nucleotides are TGCGCCAGCAGCCAAGATCTGGCAGGGGGCATAAACGAGCAGTACTTC. The chain joins TRBV4-3 to TRBJ2-7; 8 bases are a match to TRBD1. CDR1 is LGHNA, CDR2 YSLEER, per germline. V lost 0 bases and J lost 5; bases outside the gene matches: 9. This CDR3 is built from 16 residues.